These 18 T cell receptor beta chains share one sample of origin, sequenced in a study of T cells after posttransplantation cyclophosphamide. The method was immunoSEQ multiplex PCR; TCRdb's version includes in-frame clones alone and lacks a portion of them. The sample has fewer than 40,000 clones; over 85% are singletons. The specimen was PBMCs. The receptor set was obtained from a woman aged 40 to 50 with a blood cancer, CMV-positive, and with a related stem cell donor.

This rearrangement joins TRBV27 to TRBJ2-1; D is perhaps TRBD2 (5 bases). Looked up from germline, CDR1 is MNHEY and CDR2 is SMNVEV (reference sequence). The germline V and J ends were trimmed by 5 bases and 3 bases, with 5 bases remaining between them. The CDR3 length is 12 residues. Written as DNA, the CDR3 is TGTGCCAGCAGTCGGGACTACAATGAGCAGTTCTTC. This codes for CASSRDYNEQFF.

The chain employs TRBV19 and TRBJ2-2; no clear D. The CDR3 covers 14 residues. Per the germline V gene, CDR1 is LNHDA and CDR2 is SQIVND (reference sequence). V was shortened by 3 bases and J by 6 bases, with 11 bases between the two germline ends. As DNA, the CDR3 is TGTGCCAGTAGTATTAAAGCGAGTCCCGGGGAGCTGTTTTTT. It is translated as CASSIKASPGELFF. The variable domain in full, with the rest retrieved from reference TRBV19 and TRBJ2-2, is DGGITQSPKYLFRKEGQNVTLSCEQNLNHDAMYWYRQDPGQGLRLIYYSQIVNDFQKGDIAEGYSVSREKKESFPLTVTSAQKNPTAFYLCASSIKASPGELFFGEGSRLTVL.

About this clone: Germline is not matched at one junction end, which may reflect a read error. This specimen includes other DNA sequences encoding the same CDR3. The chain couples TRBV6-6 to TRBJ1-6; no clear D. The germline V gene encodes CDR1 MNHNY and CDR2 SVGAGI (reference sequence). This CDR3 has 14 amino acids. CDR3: CASSYLGPNSPLHF. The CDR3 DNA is TGTGCCAGCAGTTACCTAGGCCCCAATTCCCCCCTCCACTTT.

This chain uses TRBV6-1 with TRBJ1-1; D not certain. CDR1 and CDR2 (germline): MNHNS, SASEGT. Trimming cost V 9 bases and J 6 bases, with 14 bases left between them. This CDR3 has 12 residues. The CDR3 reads CASDRSYSEAFF. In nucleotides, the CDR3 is TGTGCCAGTGATCGATCCTACTCTGAAGCTTTCTTT.

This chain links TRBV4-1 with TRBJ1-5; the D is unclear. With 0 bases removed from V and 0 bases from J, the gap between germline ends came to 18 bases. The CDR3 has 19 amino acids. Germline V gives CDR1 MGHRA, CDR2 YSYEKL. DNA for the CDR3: TGCGCCAGCAGCCAAGAGTCATGGCTTGGGCGTGATAGCAATCAGCCCCAGCATTTT. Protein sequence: CASSQESWLGRDSNQPQHF.

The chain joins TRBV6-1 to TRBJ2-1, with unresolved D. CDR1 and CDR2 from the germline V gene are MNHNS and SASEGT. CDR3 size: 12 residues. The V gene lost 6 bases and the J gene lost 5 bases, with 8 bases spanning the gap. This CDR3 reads CASSERDNEQFF. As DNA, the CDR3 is TGTGCCAGCAGCGAAAGAGACAATGAGCAGTTCTTC.

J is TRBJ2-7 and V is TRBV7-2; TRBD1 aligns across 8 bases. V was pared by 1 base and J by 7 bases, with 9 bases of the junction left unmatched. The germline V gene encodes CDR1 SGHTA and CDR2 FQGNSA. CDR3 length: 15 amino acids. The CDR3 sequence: CASSLDGTGRREQYF. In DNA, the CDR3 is TGTGCCAGCAGCTTAGACGGGACAGGCCGTCGGGAGCAGTACTTC.

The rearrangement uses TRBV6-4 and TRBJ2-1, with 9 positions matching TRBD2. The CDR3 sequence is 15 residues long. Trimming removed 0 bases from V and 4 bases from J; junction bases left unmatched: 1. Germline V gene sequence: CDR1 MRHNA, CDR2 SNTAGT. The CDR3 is CASSDSAGGYNEQFF. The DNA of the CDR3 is TGTGCCAGCAGTGACTCAGCGGGGGGTTACAATGAGCAGTTCTTC.

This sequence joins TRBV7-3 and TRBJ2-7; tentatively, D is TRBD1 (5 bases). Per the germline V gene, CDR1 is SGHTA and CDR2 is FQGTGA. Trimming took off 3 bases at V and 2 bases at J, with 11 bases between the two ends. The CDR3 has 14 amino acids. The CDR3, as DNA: TGTGCCAGCAGCTTGGGTCAGGGTGCCTACGAGCAGTACTTC. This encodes CASSLGQGAYEQYF.

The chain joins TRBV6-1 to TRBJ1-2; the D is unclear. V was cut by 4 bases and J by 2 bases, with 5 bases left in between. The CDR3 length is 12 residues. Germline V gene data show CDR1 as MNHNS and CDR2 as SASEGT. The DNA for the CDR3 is TGTGCCAGCAGTGCGGGGAACTATGGCTACACCTTC. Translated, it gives CASSAGNYGYTF.

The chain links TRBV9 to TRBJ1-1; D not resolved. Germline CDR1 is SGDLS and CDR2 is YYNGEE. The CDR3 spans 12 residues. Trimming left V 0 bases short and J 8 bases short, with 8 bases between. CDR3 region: CASSVVSSEAFF. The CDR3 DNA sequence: TGTGCCAGCAGCGTAGTGAGTTCCGAAGCTTTCTTT.

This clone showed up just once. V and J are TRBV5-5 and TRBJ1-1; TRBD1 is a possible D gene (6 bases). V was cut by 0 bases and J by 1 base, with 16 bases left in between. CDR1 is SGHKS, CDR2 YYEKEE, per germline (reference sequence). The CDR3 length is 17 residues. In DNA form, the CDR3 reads TGTGCCAGCAGCTTGGGGATAGGCAGGGGAACGAACACTGAAGCTTTCTTT. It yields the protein CASSLGIGRGTNTEAFF.

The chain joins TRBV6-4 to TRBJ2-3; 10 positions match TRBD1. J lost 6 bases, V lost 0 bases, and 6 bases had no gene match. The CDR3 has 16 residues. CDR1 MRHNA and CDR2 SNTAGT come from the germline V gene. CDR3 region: CASSDSPGQGWDTQYF. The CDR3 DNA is TGTGCCAGCAGTGACTCGCCGGGACAGGGGTGGGATACGCAGTATTTT.

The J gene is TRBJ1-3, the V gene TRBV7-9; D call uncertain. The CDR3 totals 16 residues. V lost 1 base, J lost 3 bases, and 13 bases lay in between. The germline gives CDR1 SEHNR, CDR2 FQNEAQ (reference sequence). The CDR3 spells CASSLGQDVGGNTIYF. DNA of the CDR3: TGTGCCAGCAGCTTAGGCCAGGATGTCGGTGGAAACACCATATATTTT.

CDR3 bases: TGTGCCAGCAGTTTAGCGGGGGGGGCGGCAAATGAGCAGTTCTTC. Translating it yields CASSLAGGAANEQFF. This chain links TRBV6-5 with TRBJ2-1; 11 positions match TRBD2. Germline CDR1 MNHEY, CDR2 SVGAGI. Trimming took 4 bases from V and 7 from J; bases not matched to a gene: 6. The CDR3 extends over 15 amino acids.

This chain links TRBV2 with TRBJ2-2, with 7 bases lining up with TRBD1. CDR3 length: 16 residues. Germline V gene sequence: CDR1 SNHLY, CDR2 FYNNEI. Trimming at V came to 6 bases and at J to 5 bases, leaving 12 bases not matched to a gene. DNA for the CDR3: TGTGCCAGCAGGGACCATACAGGGGCGGGTACCGGGGAGCTGTTTTTT. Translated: CASRDHTGAGTGELFF. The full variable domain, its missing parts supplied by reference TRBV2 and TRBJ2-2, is EPEVTQTPSHQVTQMGQEVILRCVPISNHLYFYWYRQILGQKVEFLVSFYNNEISEKSEIFDDQFSVERPDGSNFTLKIRSTKLEDSAMYFCASRDHTGAGTGELFFGEGSRLTVL.

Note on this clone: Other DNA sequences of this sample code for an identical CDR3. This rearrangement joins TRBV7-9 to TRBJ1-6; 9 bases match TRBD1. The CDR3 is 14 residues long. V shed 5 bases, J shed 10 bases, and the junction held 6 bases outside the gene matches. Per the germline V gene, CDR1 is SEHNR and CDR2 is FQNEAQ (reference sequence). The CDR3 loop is CASSPRTGDSPLHF. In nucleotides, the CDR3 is TGTGCCAGCAGCCCTAGGACAGGGGACTCACCCCTCCACTTT.

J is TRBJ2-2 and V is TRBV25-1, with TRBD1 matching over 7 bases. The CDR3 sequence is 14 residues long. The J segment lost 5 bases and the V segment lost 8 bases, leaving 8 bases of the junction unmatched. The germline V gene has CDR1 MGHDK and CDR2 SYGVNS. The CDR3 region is CASRRQGETGELFF. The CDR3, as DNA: TGTGCCAGCCGTAGACAGGGTGAGACCGGGGAGCTGTTTTTT.